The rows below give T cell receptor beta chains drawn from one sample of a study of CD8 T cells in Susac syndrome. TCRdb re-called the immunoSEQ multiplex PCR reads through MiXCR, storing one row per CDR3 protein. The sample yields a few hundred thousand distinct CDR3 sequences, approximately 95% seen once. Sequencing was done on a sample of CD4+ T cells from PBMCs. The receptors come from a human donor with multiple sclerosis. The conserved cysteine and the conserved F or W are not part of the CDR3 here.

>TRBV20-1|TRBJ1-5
SARSSLGNQPQH
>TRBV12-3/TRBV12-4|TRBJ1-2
ASSTRQGKGYT
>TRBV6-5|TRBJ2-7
ASSVRGGEQY
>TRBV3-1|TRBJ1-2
ASSQDFSGGNGYT
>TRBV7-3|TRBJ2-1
ASSPGMASRV
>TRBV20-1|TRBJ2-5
SARDRGETQY
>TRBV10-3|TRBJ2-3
AISAQSHDRADTQY
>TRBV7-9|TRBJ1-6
ASSGPGDSPLH
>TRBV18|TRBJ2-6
ASSPLESGGANVLT
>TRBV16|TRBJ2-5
ASAPRTLSETQY